The clone carrying this T cell receptor (beta chain) was recorded once. Sequencing was performed with immunoSEQ multiplex PCR; in TCRdb, only in-frame clones are kept and a portion is missing. This table holds more than 900,000 clones, approximately 78% found once. The data originate from a study of shared clonotypes between healthy human individuals. Per the germline V gene, CDR1 is SGHTA and CDR2 is FQGNSA. This CDR3 is built from 14 residues. Trimming cost V 5 bases and J 3 bases, with 11 bases left between them. This clonotype originated in a man younger than 35 in good health. Some clones in this sample may be carry-over from other donors' samples. Sequenced input: memory CD4+ T cells from PBMCs. Sample subset: CD45RA-negative fraction. The V gene is TRBV7-2, the J gene TRBJ1-5, with D tentatively TRBD1 (5 bases). The CDR3 sequence is CASSVRGTNQPQHF. For the CDR3, the DNA is TGTGCCAGCAGCGTTCGGGGCACCAATCAGCCCCAGCATTTT.